The present T cell receptor beta chain was sequenced within a study of CD8+ T cells in alopecia areata. Across the study: Tofacitinib therapy took 6 to 18 months; 6 months off drug came after.

Specified treatment: oral pan-JAK inhibitor, 5-10 mg twice daily. Lesional scalp tissue (obtained by punch biopsy) and peripheral blood were collected from alopecia areata patients. RNA was isolated and reverse transcribed to cDNA, the sequencing template. The protocol was immunoSEQ multiplex PCR, while the TCRdb copy is restricted to in-frame clones and leaves out a portion. The sample records approximately 110,000 clones, roughly 56% being singletons. Germline V gene data show CDR1 as SGHTA and CDR2 as FQGTGA. This CDR3 spans 16 amino acids. The V segment lost 5 bases and the J segment 4 bases; nucleotides outside the gene matches: 9.

Sequencing used CD4+ T cells sorted from blood, obtained at week 24, from a patient treated with tofacitinib. This sequence originates from a human donor with alopecia areata. The V and J genes are TRBV7-3 and TRBJ2-2, with 8 bases aligning to TRBD2. The CDR3 DNA sequence: TGTGCCAGCAGCAAAACAGGACTAGCCCGCACCGGGGAGCTGTTTTTT. The encoded protein is CASSKTGLARTGELFF.